The T cell receptor (beta chain) described here comes from a study of CXCR3-negative and CXCR3-positive naive CD8 T cells. The TRB libraries of cDNA were built by UMI-labeled 5' RACE. TCRdb reprocessed the 5' RACE reads and reports one entry per CDR3 protein, with no DNA. The specimen's table records tens of thousands of distinct CDR3 sequences. The CDR3 spans 14 residues. Germline assignment: CDR1 SGHVS and CDR2 FNYEAQ. CD45RO-CCR7+CD27+CD95- expression identified naive CD8+ T cells. A word on this clonotype: Its antigen is undetermined.

Study results and limitations: TRB CDR3s were more hydrophobic in CXCR3-positive than in CXCR3-negative naive cells. In cryopreserved cells, CXCR3 expression partially decreased, and fresh PBMCs were used in most assays. Surface CD5 was comparable between naive subsets; TCR strength was inferred from TRB CDR3 properties. Diversity proved comparably high across both naive subsets and much lower in memory CD8+ cells.

Sequencing was carried out using naive CXCR3+ CD8+ T cells from blood. The sample's subset: CD45RO-CCR7+CD27+CD95- naive CD8+ T cells expressing CXCR3 (TNR3+). This rearrangement joins TRBV7-6 to TRBJ1-5. The clonotype comes from a human donor in good health. Some clones in this sample may be carry-over from other donors' samples. The CDR3 here is CASSSTEGNQPQHF.